A single sample is the source of the 20 T cell receptor beta chains below, sequenced in a study of shared clonotypes between healthy human individuals. Method: immunoSEQ multiplex PCR; TCRdb's copy keeps in-frame clones and lacks some. The table has 1.5 million to 2.5 million clones, roughly 95% seen once; the top ten hold more than 0.9%. The naive CD8 population came from CD45RO-negative cells selected for CCR7, without terminally differentiated effector memory CD45RA+ cells. Sequenced input: naive CD8+ T cells sorted from blood. Receptors originate from a man between 18 and 35 years old in good health.

V is TRBV14 and J is TRBJ2-5; 10 bases agree with TRBD2. Germline V gene data show CDR1 as SGHDN and CDR2 as FVKESK. The CDR3 is 17 amino acids. J was trimmed by 0 bases and V by 0 bases; bases with no gene match: 4. The CDR3, as DNA: TGTGCCAGCAGCCAAGATAACCTAGCGGGGGACCAAGAGACCCAGTACTTC. Translated, it gives CASSQDNLAGDQETQYF.

The rearrangement joins TRBV7-6 to TRBJ2-7; 8 bases map to TRBD1. The CDR3 spans 12 residues. The V segment lost 5 bases and the J segment 5 bases; nucleotides outside the gene matches: 2. Germline V lookup: CDR1 SGHVS, CDR2 FNYEAQ. CDR3 nucleotide sequence: TGTGCCAGCAGCCGGACAGGGCACGAGCAGTACTTC. It yields the protein CASSRTGHEQYF.

The rearrangement joins TRBV7-9 to TRBJ2-1; D is perhaps TRBD1 or TRBD2 (5 bases each). V was trimmed by 3 bases and J by 8 bases, leaving 17 bases between them. Germline lookup yields CDR1 SEHNR and CDR2 FQNEAQ (reference sequence). This CDR3 contains 15 residues. CDR3 sequence reads: CASSFQGTRADEQFF. CDR3 coding DNA: TGTGCCAGCAGCTTCCAGGGTACTAGGGCCGATGAGCAGTTCTTC. The full variable domain, its missing parts supplied by reference TRBV7-9 and TRBJ2-1, is DTGVSQNPRHKITKRGQNVTFRCDPISEHNRLYWYRQTLGQGPEFLTYFQNEAQLEKSRLLSDRFSAERPKGSFSTLEIQRTEQGDSAMYLCASSFQGTRADEQFFGPGTRLTVL.

The chain employs TRBV5-6 and TRBJ1-2; the D is unclear. The CDR3 spans 13 residues. V dropped 2 bases and J dropped 3 bases, with 8 bases sitting between them. Germline CDR1 reads SGHDT; CDR2 reads YYEEEE. The chain's CDR3 is CASSFEVHYGYTF. The CDR3 nucleotides are TGTGCCAGCAGCTTTGAGGTCCACTATGGCTACACCTTC. Variable domain in full (rest from reference TRBV5-6 and TRBJ1-2): DAGVTQSPTHLIKTRGQQVTLRCSPKSGHDTVSWYQQALGQGPQFIFQYYEEEERQRGNFPDRFSGHQFPNYSSELNVNALLLGDSALYLCASSFEVHYGYTFGSGTRLTVV.

This clone appeared a single time. V and J are TRBV7-8 and TRBJ2-1; 9 bases match TRBD2. Germline V CDR1 and CDR2: SGHVS, FQNEAQ. CDR3 size: 18 residues. V was pared by 5 bases and J by 1 base, with 12 bases of the junction left unmatched. CDR3 sequence reads: CASSPQASGIGSYNEQFF. The CDR3 nucleotides are TGTGCCAGCAGCCCCCAGGCTAGCGGGATAGGGTCCTACAATGAGCAGTTCTTC.

J is TRBJ1-1 and V is TRBV7-9; D is perhaps TRBD1 (5 bases). Between the trimmed V and J ends, which lost 3 bases and 5 bases, there was a span of 22 bases. The CDR3 is made up of 17 amino acids. Germline CDR1 SEHNR, CDR2 FQNEAQ (reference sequence). The CDR3 loop reads CASSFEWGGEERTEAFF. The CDR3 bases are TGTGCCAGCAGCTTTGAGTGGGGCGGGGAAGAGCGTACTGAAGCTTTCTTT.

The chain uses TRBV10-3 and TRBJ2-6; possibly TRBD2 for D (6 bases). The length of the CDR3 is 14 residues. Germline V gene data show CDR1 as ENHRY and CDR2 as SYGVKD. V shed 11 bases and J shed 4 bases, with 15 bases lying between them. The CDR3 is CAALRENGANVLTF. For the CDR3, the DNA is TGTGCCGCTCTACGGGAGAACGGGGCCAACGTCCTGACTTTC.

The V and J genes are TRBV11-2 and TRBJ2-5, with D unclear. The CDR3 is 14 amino acids. Germline-derived CDR1 and CDR2 are SGHAT and FQNNGV. The V end was cut by 0 bases, the J end by 5 bases, with 10 bases between. The CDR3 DNA reads TGTGCCAGCAGCTTAGATTTCGGAAGCGAGACCCAGTACTTC. Protein: CASSLDFGSETQYF.

This sequence joins TRBV11-2 and TRBJ1-1, with 8 bases identical to TRBD1. The CDR3 contains 15 residues. Germline V gene lookup returns CDR1 SGHAT and CDR2 FQNNGV. V was clipped by 6 bases and J by 8 bases; unmatched bases: 14. Written as DNA, the CDR3 is TGTGCCAGCAGAAAGGACAGGGTGGGCGTAATCGAAGCTTTCTTT. Translated: CASRKDRVGVIEAFF.

The V gene is TRBV2, the J gene TRBJ2-7, with TRBD1 as a possible D gene (5 bases). From germline, CDR1 is SNHLY and CDR2 FYNNEI. Trimming cost V 10 bases and J 0 bases, with 19 bases left between them. The CDR3 totals 15 residues. Here the CDR3 DNA reads TGTGCCACCTATAAAGGCAGGGTCGGCTCCTACGAGCAGTACTTC. Its protein product is CATYKGRVGSYEQYF.

The chain couples TRBV27 to TRBJ1-1; D is unclear. V lost 10 bases to trimming and J lost 1 base, with 19 bases between them. The CDR3 consists of 15 residues. CDR1 MNHEY and CDR2 SMNVEV come from the germline V gene (reference sequence). CDR3 loop: CATKQGMSGNTEAFF. CDR3 DNA: TGTGCCACCAAACAAGGCATGTCGGGGAACACTGAAGCTTTCTTT.

The gene calls are TRBV15 and TRBJ2-7, with 8 bases fitting TRBD1. V shed 3 bases and J 6 bases; nucleotides not matched to a gene: 7. CDR3 size: 14 residues. CDR1 and CDR2 (germline): LNHNV, YYDKDF (reference sequence). In DNA, the CDR3 is TGTGCCACCAGCAGTATGCAGGGGGCGGGCGAGCAGTACTTC. Its protein product is CATSSMQGAGEQYF.

This chain links TRBV7-6 with TRBJ2-5; D may be TRBD2 (6 bases). CDR3 size: 15 residues. V was clipped by 1 base and J by 5 bases, with 14 bases between them. Looked up from germline, CDR1 is SGHVS and CDR2 is FNYEAQ. CDR3 residues: CASSLVAEVWETQYF. As DNA, the CDR3 is TGTGCCAGCAGCTTAGTAGCGGAGGTTTGGGAGACCCAGTACTTC.

The rearrangement uses TRBV13 and TRBJ2-5; possibly TRBD2 for D (6 bases). Trimming stripped 0 bases from V and 2 bases from J, with 10 bases between. The CDR3 sequence is 15 residues long. CDR1 is PRHDT, CDR2 FYEKMQ, per germline (reference sequence). The CDR3 sequence is CASSLGYGGQETQYF. The CDR3 DNA is TGTGCCAGCAGCTTAGGCTACGGGGGACAAGAGACCCAGTACTTC.

Regarding this clone: This same CDR3 is encoded by further DNA sequences in the sample. The rearrangement links TRBV4-1 to TRBJ2-7; 9 nucleotides align to TRBD1. Germline V CDR1 and CDR2: MGHRA, YSYEKL. This CDR3 contains 15 residues. V gave up 3 bases and J gave up 2 bases; unmatched junction bases: 5. This chain's CDR3 is CASSHPGQGTYEQYF. In DNA form, the CDR3 reads TGCGCCAGCAGCCACCCGGGACAGGGCACCTACGAGCAGTACTTC.

The chain is built from TRBV7-9 and TRBJ2-1; D is ambiguous. Germline CDR1 is SEHNR and CDR2 is FQNEAQ (reference sequence). V lost 1 base to trimming and J lost 6 bases, with 10 bases between them. CDR3 length: 14 residues. The CDR3 here is CASSLVQTPNEQFF. In DNA, the CDR3 is TGTGCCAGCAGCTTAGTGCAGACCCCCAATGAGCAGTTCTTC.

The CDR3 region is CASSLRGGSTDTQYF. As DNA, the CDR3 is TGTGCCAGCAGCTTAAGGGGGGGAAGCACAGATACGCAGTATTTT. This sequence joins TRBV11-3 and TRBJ2-3, with D possibly being TRBD2 (7 bases). Germline V gene lookup returns CDR1 SGHNT and CDR2 YENEEA. The CDR3 loop spans 15 amino acids. Between the trimmed V and J ends, which lost 2 bases and 0 bases, there was a span of 9 bases.

About this clone: The sample contains more than one DNA sequence encoding this CDR3. The V call is TRBV11-3, the J call TRBJ2-7; D gene unclear. The CDR3 extends over 13 amino acids. Germline V CDR1 and CDR2: SGHNT, YENEEA. V was pared by 1 base and J by 3 bases, with 7 bases between. The CDR3 spells CASSLGESYEQYF. The CDR3 DNA follows: TGTGCCAGCAGCTTAGGGGAAAGCTACGAGCAGTACTTC.

DNA for the CDR3: TGTGCCAGCAGCGGTAGCGGGGGGGTTTCGCCAGATACGCAGTATTTT. It yields the protein CASSGSGGVSPDTQYF. The gene calls are TRBV9 and TRBJ2-3; 11 positions match TRBD2. This CDR3 has 16 residues. Unmatched junction bases numbered 7, after V lost 3 bases and J lost 4 bases. The germline gives CDR1 SGDLS, CDR2 YYNGEE.

This clone was detected once. The rearrangement joins TRBV9 to TRBJ2-2, with 7 bases fitting TRBD1. Trimming at V came to 0 bases and at J to 4 bases, leaving 12 bases not matched to a gene. From germline, CDR1 is SGDLS and CDR2 YYNGEE. The CDR3 runs to 18 residues. Here the CDR3 DNA reads TGTGCCAGCAGCGTAGGAGACGAGGGGGCCGAGGTCACCGGGGAGCTGTTTTTT. This translates into CASSVGDEGAEVTGELFF.